One and the same sample provided the 8 T cell receptor beta chains below, sequenced in a study of radiotherapy plus CTLA-4 blockade in lung cancer. Assay used: immunoSEQ multiplex PCR; TCRdb lists only in-frame clones, some missing. The table shows roughly 80,000 clones, with around 79% occurring only once. Material: peripheral blood, obtained from a patient treated with radiotherapy plus ipilimumab. Receptors were obtained from a human donor with non-small cell lung cancer who had a partial response to radiotherapy plus ipilimumab. Some clones in this sample may be carry-over from other donors' samples.

This sequence joins TRBV28 and TRBJ1-3, with 8 positions matching TRBD1. V shed 1 base, J shed 4 bases, and the junction held 6 bases outside the gene matches. Per germline, CDR1 MDHEN and CDR2 SYDVKM. This CDR3 is built from 16 residues. CDR3 nucleotides: TGTGCCAGCAGTTTATATGGGACAGGTCTAGGAAACACCATATATTTT. Protein product: CASSLYGTGLGNTIYF.

This chain links TRBV30 with TRBJ2-7; TRBD2 agrees at 12 bases. Trimming took 2 bases from V and 4 from J; bases not matched to a gene: 3. From germline, CDR1 is GTSNPN and CDR2 SVGIG (reference sequence). This CDR3 spans 14 amino acids. CDR3: CAWSKLAGGYEQYF. The CDR3 coding sequence is TGTGCCTGGAGTAAACTAGCGGGAGGTTACGAGCAGTACTTC.

The chain is built from TRBV14 and TRBJ2-1; no reliable D call. Germline V gene sequence: CDR1 SGHDN, CDR2 FVKESK. This CDR3 has 16 amino acids. V was clipped by 0 bases and J by 4 bases, with 13 bases between them. CDR3 DNA sequence: TGTGCCAGCAGCCAAGATCTCGGAGAAATATACAATGAGCAGTTCTTC. Translating gives CASSQDLGEIYNEQFF.

The table lists this clone with a count of one. The chain links TRBV11-3 to TRBJ2-7; 9 nucleotides match TRBD1. This CDR3 is built from 14 residues. Germline lookup yields CDR1 SGHNT and CDR2 YENEEA. J lost 6 bases, V lost 5 bases, and 8 bases had no gene match. CDR3 region: CASSPRDRESEQYF. Written as DNA, the CDR3 is TGTGCCAGCAGCCCCCGGGACAGGGAATCCGAGCAGTACTTC. Full variable domain (outside the CDR3, taken from reference TRBV11-3 and TRBJ2-7): EAGVVQSPRYKIIEKKQPVAFWCNPISGHNTLYWYLQNLGQGPELLIRYENEEAVDDSQLPKDRFSAERLKGVDSTLKIQPAELGDSAVYLCASSPRDRESEQYFGPGTRLTVT.

The rearrangement joins TRBV18 to TRBJ1-4, with D possibly being TRBD1 (5 bases). V was shortened by 5 bases and J by 5 bases, with 12 bases between the two germline ends. Germline CDR1 KGHSH, CDR2 LQKENI. The CDR3 length is 14 residues. Here the CDR3 reads CASSRGTLNEKLFF. The CDR3 bases are TGTGCCAGCTCAAGAGGGACTCTCAATGAAAAACTGTTTTTT.

The V call is TRBV30, the J call TRBJ1-1; 9 bases are shared with TRBD1. The CDR3 runs to 15 residues. The V segment lost 5 bases and the J segment 11 bases; nucleotides outside the gene matches: 18. Germline values: CDR1 GTSNPN, CDR2 SVGIG (reference sequence). CDR3 DNA sequence: TGTGCCTGGGTTAATCCGGGACAGGGAAGTCTTGGGGCTTTCTTT. It is translated as CAWVNPGQGSLGAFF.

The chain recombines TRBV6-1 with TRBJ2-2; 8 bases align to TRBD1. The trim removed 3 bases at V and 5 bases at J, leaving 2 bases unmatched. CDR1 and CDR2 (germline): MNHNS, SASEGT. This CDR3 has 14 amino acids. CDR3 amino acids: CASSDRGRTGELFF. CDR3 nucleotides: TGTGCCAGCAGTGACAGGGGGCGGACCGGGGAGCTGTTTTTT.

This chain uses TRBV5-1 with TRBJ1-2, with 9 nucleotides matching TRBD1. V gave up 3 bases and J gave up 4 bases; unmatched junction bases: 7. The CDR3 totals 15 residues. CDR1 SGHRS and CDR2 YFSETQ come from the germline V gene. The DNA of the CDR3 is TGCGCCAGCAGCTCCCCGGACAGGGGAGGCTATGGCTACACCTTC. Residues: CASSSPDRGGYGYTF.